A single sample gave rise to the 27 T cell receptor beta chains below, sequenced in a study of T cell responses to AZD1222 COVID-19 vaccine. Some clones are missing from TCRdb's copy, which holds only in-frame ones; the method was immunoSEQ multiplex PCR. This table has 180,000 or so clones, 94% appearing once. The source material was peripheral blood, sampled on day 0 of AZD1222 vaccination. Receptor source: an adult in good health.

The rearrangement joins TRBV7-9 to TRBJ1-3; D not resolved. V was pared by 2 bases and J by 0 bases, with 8 bases between. This CDR3 spans 15 amino acids. Germline-derived CDR1 and CDR2 are SEHNR and FQNEAQ (reference sequence). CDR3 in DNA: TGTGCCAGCAGCTTACGACTGCCCTCTGGAAACACCATATATTTT. This translates into CASSLRLPSGNTIYF.

In its sample, this clone was seen once. This rearrangement joins TRBV5-1 to TRBJ1-4; D not certain. V gave up 1 base and J gave up 6 bases, with 13 bases separating them. CDR3 length: 15 residues. Germline V gene data show CDR1 as SGHRS and CDR2 as YFSETQ. CDR3 region: CASSLRSRVHEKLFF. The CDR3 region has the DNA TGCGCCAGCAGCTTGCGGTCCAGAGTCCATGAAAAACTGTTTTTT. The variable domain in full, completed from reference TRBV5-1 and TRBJ1-4, reads KAGVTQTPRYLIKTRGQQVTLSCSPISGHRSVSWYQQTPGQGLQFLFEYFSETQRNKGNFPGRFSGRQFSNSRSEMNVSTLELGDSALYLCASSLRSRVHEKLFFGSGTQLSVL.

The rearrangement joins TRBV5-5 to TRBJ2-7, with D unresolved. CDR1 is SGHKS and CDR2 is YYEKEE in the germline V gene (reference sequence). The CDR3 extends over 11 amino acids. The V and J ends lost 3 bases and 2 bases respectively, with 3 bases between them. The CDR3 region has the DNA TGTGCCAGCAGCTCTACCTACGAGCAGTACTTC. This translates into CASSSTYEQYF. The whole variable domain, remainder taken from reference TRBV5-5 and TRBJ2-7, is DAGVTQSPTHLIKTRGQQVTLRCSPISGHKSVSWYQQVLGQGPQFIFQYYEKEERGRGNFPDRFSARQFPNYSSELNVNALLLGDSALYLCASSSTYEQYFGPGTRLTVT.

The rearrangement joins TRBV4-1 to TRBJ2-5; D not certain. From germline, CDR1 is MGHRA and CDR2 YSYEKL. V lost 0 bases and J lost 5, with 10 bases in between. The CDR3 loop spans 14 amino acids. The CDR3 nucleotides are TGCGCCAGCAGCCAAGATTATACATTGGAGACCCAGTACTTC. Translation: CASSQDYTLETQYF.

This chain links TRBV5-1 with TRBJ1-1; no firm D call. Trimming left V 2 bases short and J 4 bases short, with 9 bases between. CDR1 and CDR2 (germline): SGHRS, YFSETQ. CDR3 length: 13 residues. The CDR3 is CASSFSRGTEAFF. The CDR3 DNA is TGCGCCAGCAGCTTCTCTCGAGGCACTGAAGCTTTCTTT. Drawing the rest from reference TRBV5-1 and TRBJ1-1, the complete variable domain is KAGVTQTPRYLIKTRGQQVTLSCSPISGHRSVSWYQQTPGQGLQFLFEYFSETQRNKGNFPGRFSGRQFSNSRSEMNVSTLELGDSALYLCASSFSRGTEAFFGQGTRLTVV.

The chain employs TRBV21-1 and TRBJ1-3. TRBV21-1 is designated a pseudogene. CDR3 size: 15 residues. The CDR3 DNA is TGTGCCAGCAGCAAAGCGCACGGCTCTGGAAACACCATATATTTT. Its translation is CASSKAHGSGNTIYF.

The chain recombines TRBV4-1 with TRBJ2-1; D uncertain. Germline values: CDR1 MGHRA, CDR2 YSYEKL. The length of the CDR3 is 16 residues. V was pared by 0 bases and J by 6 bases, with 15 bases between. CDR3 sequence reads: CASSQDRGINGNEQFF. CDR3 nucleotides: TGCGCCAGCAGCCAAGATCGAGGCATCAACGGCAATGAGCAGTTCTTC.

The chain uses TRBV5-1 and TRBJ2-1, with D unresolved. The CDR3 length is 14 residues. V was pared by 0 bases and J by 4 bases, with 8 bases between. Germline-derived CDR1 and CDR2 are SGHRS and YFSETQ. The DNA of the CDR3 is TGCGCCAGCAGCTTGGACGGAACTTACAATGAGCAGTTCTTC. Translating gives CASSLDGTYNEQFF.

The rearrangement links TRBV2 to TRBJ1-5; D might be TRBD1 (5 bases). The CDR3 runs 13 residues. Germline V lookup: CDR1 SNHLY, CDR2 FYNNEI. Trimming left V 6 bases short and J 4 bases short, with 10 bases between. Here the CDR3 DNA reads TGTGCCAGCAGCGGACATCCTAATCAGCCCCAGCATTTT. Translated, it gives CASSGHPNQPQHF.

The rearrangement joins TRBV6-2 or TRBV6-3 to TRBJ2-1; D is perhaps TRBD2 (5 bases). Trimming cost V 2 bases and J 6 bases, with 8 bases left between them. CDR3 length: 13 amino acids. Germline values: CDR1 MNHEY, CDR2 SVGEGT. CDR3 bases: TGTGCCAGCAGTTACAACGCGGGCAATGAGCAGTTCTTC. It yields the protein CASSYNAGNEQFF.

This clone has a single count. The chain combines TRBV30 with TRBJ1-6, with 7 nucleotides matching TRBD1. Per germline, CDR1 GTSNPN and CDR2 SVGIG (reference sequence). This CDR3 spans 15 amino acids. The junction had 6 bases not matched to a gene; V was cut back by 0 bases and J by 7 bases. CDR3 coding DNA: TGTGCCTGGAGTGTACTAAAGGGGGCAAATTCACCCCTCCACTTT. Translating it yields CAWSVLKGANSPLHF.

This sequence joins TRBV28 and TRBJ1-5; tentative D call: TRBD1 (5 bases). The CDR3 has 15 residues. Per the germline V gene, CDR1 is MDHEN and CDR2 is SYDVKM. The V end lost 6 bases, the J end lost 1 base, and 13 bases lay between the germline ends. CDR3: CASRLRQGSNQPQHF. The CDR3 bases are TGTGCCAGCAGGTTGAGGCAGGGAAGCAATCAGCCCCAGCATTTT.

This clone was found once. V is TRBV7-8 and J is TRBJ1-2, with D possibly matching TRBD1 (5 bases). Trimming stripped 2 bases from V and 2 bases from J, with 15 bases between. CDR3 length: 16 amino acids. The germline V gene has CDR1 SGHVS and CDR2 FQNEAQ. The CDR3 DNA reads TGTGCCAGCAGCTTAAGAGTTGTCGGGGGAAACTATGGCTACACCTTC. This encodes CASSLRVVGGNYGYTF.

V gene TRBV6-5 combines with J gene TRBJ1-2; 8 bases line up with TRBD1. Unmatched junction bases numbered 6, after V lost 5 bases and J lost 4 bases. The germline gives CDR1 MNHEY, CDR2 SVGAGI. The CDR3 covers 14 residues. CDR3 sequence reads: CASSRTTGAYGYTF. DNA of the CDR3: TGTGCCAGCAGTCGAACGACAGGGGCCTATGGCTACACCTTC.

The chain carries TRBV19 and TRBJ2-2; 13 bases align to TRBD2. CDR1 and CDR2 (germline): LNHDA, SQIVND (reference sequence). Trimming took 7 bases from V and 4 from J; bases not matched to a gene: 9. This CDR3 is built from 17 residues. DNA of the CDR3: TGTGCCAGTAAACTAGCGGGAGGGCCGGATCCCACCGGGGAGCTGTTTTTT. This sequence encodes CASKLAGGPDPTGELFF.

This chain joins TRBV19 and TRBJ1-5; a possible D gene is TRBD1 (6 bases). The V end lost 7 bases, the J end lost 5 bases, and 15 bases lay between the germline ends. Germline values: CDR1 LNHDA, CDR2 SQIVND (reference sequence). The CDR3 contains 14 residues. Written as DNA, the CDR3 is TGTGCCAGTACCCCGGACAGTTCTTATCAGCCCCAGCATTTT. Translating it yields CASTPDSSYQPQHF.

The chain couples TRBV4-1 to TRBJ2-2; 11 nucleotides match TRBD1. J was trimmed by 6 bases and V by 5 bases; bases with no gene match: 5. The CDR3 extends over 15 amino acids. Germline V lookup: CDR1 MGHRA, CDR2 YSYEKL. The CDR3 reads CASSGRDRGAGELFF. The CDR3 region has the DNA TGCGCCAGCAGCGGTAGGGACAGGGGGGCCGGGGAGCTGTTTTTT.

The chain has TRBV10-3 and TRBJ2-3; D gene unclear. CDR1 is ENHRY, CDR2 SYGVKD, per germline. The V gene lost 3 bases and the J gene lost 1 base, with 5 bases spanning the gap. The CDR3 consists of 13 residues. CDR3 region: CAISDQGTDTQYF. In DNA, the CDR3 is TGTGCCATCAGTGACCAGGGCACAGATACGCAGTATTTT.

The rearrangement joins TRBV7-9 to TRBJ2-1; D gene unclear. Germline loops: CDR1 SEHNR, CDR2 FQNEAQ (reference sequence). V lost 4 bases and J 7 bases, leaving 17 bases between the germline ends. This CDR3 contains 15 residues. The chain's CDR3 is CASSSAGPMGNEQFF. DNA for the CDR3: TGTGCCAGCAGCTCCGCCGGGCCGATGGGAAATGAGCAGTTCTTC.

This clone showed up just once. The rearrangement links TRBV4-1 to TRBJ2-7; 9 bases match TRBD2. With V trimmed by 3 bases and J by 0 bases, 0 bases remained unmatched. This CDR3 is 14 amino acids long. Per the germline V gene, CDR1 is MGHRA and CDR2 is YSYEKL. The CDR3 reads CASSQGLASYEQYF. Here the CDR3 DNA reads TGCGCCAGCAGCCAGGGACTAGCCTCCTACGAGCAGTACTTC.

This clone was observed a single time. DNA of the CDR3: TGTGCCAGCAGCTTAAGGGGGGAAGGCTACACCTTC. Protein sequence: CASSLRGEGYTF. The chain recombines TRBV5-8 with TRBJ1-2, with D possibly matching TRBD1 (6 bases). V was pared by 2 bases and J by 8 bases, with 10 bases between. CDR3 length: 12 amino acids. Germline V gene data show CDR1 as SGHTS and CDR2 as YDEGEE. Using reference TRBV5-8 and TRBJ1-2 for the parts outside the CDR3, the full variable domain is EAGVTQSPTHLIKTRGQQATLRCSPISGHTSVYWYQQALGLGLQFLLWYDEGEERNRGNFPPRFSGRQFPNYSSELNVNALELEDSALYLCASSLRGEGYTFGSGTRLTVV.

The chain carries TRBV9 and TRBJ2-5; D possibly uses TRBD1 or TRBD2 (7 bases each). The CDR3 loop spans 15 amino acids. The germline V gene has CDR1 SGDLS and CDR2 YYNGEE. Between the trimmed V and J ends, which lost 2 bases and 7 bases, there was a span of 18 bases. Here the CDR3 reads CASSVEGGAGGTQYF. CDR3 bases: TGTGCCAGCAGCGTTGAGGGAGGGGCAGGGGGGACCCAGTACTTC. Together with reference TRBV9 and TRBJ2-5, the CDR3 gives the full variable domain: DSGVTQTPKHLITATGQRVTLRCSPRSGDLSVYWYQQSLDQGLQFLIQYYNGEERAKGNILERFSAQQFPDLHSELNLSSLELGDSALYFCASSVEGGAGGTQYFGPGTRLLVL.

The chain recombines TRBV7-8 with TRBJ1-6, with D perhaps matching TRBD1 (5 bases). V lost 5 bases, J lost 1 base, and 9 bases lay in between. This CDR3 region has 15 residues. CDR1 is SGHVS, CDR2 FQNEAQ, per germline. The CDR3 region is CASSPRGSYNSPLHF. The CDR3 region has the DNA TGTGCCAGCAGCCCTAGGGGATCCTATAATTCACCCCTCCACTTT.

V usage is TRBV2 and J usage is TRBJ1-3; D gene ambiguous. The CDR3 is 14 residues long. V lost 6 bases and J 5 bases, leaving 14 bases between the germline ends. CDR1 is SNHLY, CDR2 FYNNEI, per germline. Here the CDR3 DNA reads TGTGCCAGCAGCGGTTACGGATTAAGAAACACCATATATTTT. Amino acid sequence: CASSGYGLRNTIYF.

The chain couples TRBV7-2 to TRBJ2-1, with 7 bases identical to TRBD2. Per the germline V gene, CDR1 is SGHTA and CDR2 is FQGNSA. This CDR3 has 15 residues. V trimming: 1 base; J trimming: 3 bases; junction bases outside the gene matches: 3. The CDR3 DNA sequence: TGTGCCAGCAGCTTAGGGGCGGGAGTCTACAATGAGCAGTTCTTC. This encodes CASSLGAGVYNEQFF.

There are a few counts of this clone. The rearrangement uses TRBV6-2 or TRBV6-3 and TRBJ2-2; D not certain. Per germline, CDR1 MNHEY and CDR2 SVGEGT. The CDR3 contains 13 residues. Trimming removed 5 bases at V and 6 bases at J, with 10 bases between. CDR3 in amino acids: CASSVNRAGELFF. In DNA, the CDR3 is TGTGCCAGCAGTGTGAACAGAGCCGGGGAGCTGTTTTTT.

The chain couples TRBV14 to TRBJ2-1, with D perhaps TRBD1 or TRBD2 (6 bases each). Trimming removed 3 bases at V and 8 bases at J, with 11 bases between. The CDR3 covers 13 residues. CDR1 is SGHDN, CDR2 FVKESK, per germline. The CDR3 spells CASSQNGGHEQFF. CDR3 in DNA: TGTGCCAGCAGCCAGAACGGGGGCCATGAGCAGTTCTTC.